These T cell receptor beta chains were read from a single sample in a study of graft-versus-host responses after intestinal transplantation. Sequencing used immunoSEQ multiplex PCR; TCRdb keeps in-frame clones, though not all of them. The data show about 14,000 clones, with 30% to 40% seen just once and roughly 2.3% held by the top ten. The material was alloreactive CD8+ T cells from a mixed lymphocyte reaction culture, obtained before intestinal transplant. Source of these receptors: a human patient who received an intestinal transplant. Each CDR3 is given with its conserved first and last residue. A D gene is named only where the DNA matches it firmly. Size tells how often a clone was seen (once, few, many) or the class of an expanded clone, and some rows leave it out.

cdr3_length: 12; j_call: TRBJ2-7; d_call: -; clone_size: few; v_call: TRBV5-4; cdr3_aa: CASSWGRGEQYF; cdr3_nt: TGTGCCAGCAGCTGGGGACGGGGTGAGCAGTACTTC
cdr3_length: 13; j_call: TRBJ2-3; d_call: -; clone_size: few; v_call: TRBV30; cdr3_aa: CAWSGTVTDTQYF; cdr3_nt: TGTGCCTGGAGTGGTACGGTAACAGATACGCAGTATTTT
cdr3_length: 15; j_call: TRBJ2-7; d_call: -; clone_size: -; v_call: TRBV5-1; cdr3_aa: CASSHLTGKVYEQYF; cdr3_nt: TGCGCCAGCAGCCACCTAACAGGGAAAGTCTACGAGCAGTACTTC
cdr3_length: 14; j_call: TRBJ1-5; d_call: -; clone_size: -; v_call: TRBV6-6; cdr3_aa: CASSQRGTVQPQHF; cdr3_nt: TGTGCCAGCAGCCAAAGGGGGACCGTTCAGCCCCAGCATTTT
cdr3_length: 17; j_call: TRBJ1-3; d_call: -; clone_size: -; v_call: TRBV2; cdr3_aa: CASSVTRQALSGNTIYF; cdr3_nt: TGTGCCAGTTCAGTCACCCGACAGGCCCTCTCTGGAAACACCATATATTTT
cdr3_length: 15; j_call: TRBJ1-5; d_call: TRBD1; clone_size: -; v_call: TRBV5-1; cdr3_aa: CASSLTGSPNQPQHF; cdr3_nt: TGCGCCAGCAGTCTGACAGGGAGTCCCAATCAGCCCCAGCATTTT
cdr3_length: 14; j_call: TRBJ2-7; d_call: -; clone_size: few; v_call: TRBV23-1; cdr3_aa: CASRVDRLPYEQYF; cdr3_nt: TGCGCCAGCAGGGTAGACAGGCTCCCCTACGAGCAGTACTTC
cdr3_length: 13; j_call: TRBJ2-1; d_call: -; clone_size: -; v_call: TRBV4-2; cdr3_aa: CASSQEQANEQFF; cdr3_nt: TGTGCCAGCAGCCAAGAGCAGGCAAATGAGCAGTTCTTC
cdr3_length: 15; j_call: TRBJ2-5; d_call: -; clone_size: few; v_call: TRBV7-8; cdr3_aa: CASSLAVTMRETQYF; cdr3_nt: TGTGCCAGCAGCTTAGCCGTGACTATGAGAGAGACCCAGTACTTC
cdr3_length: 14; j_call: TRBJ2-1; d_call: -; clone_size: -; v_call: TRBV5-1; cdr3_aa: CASSLRASYNEQFF; cdr3_nt: TGCGCCAGCAGCTTGAGGGCCTCCTACAATGAGCAGTTCTTC
cdr3_length: 13; j_call: TRBJ2-3; d_call: -; clone_size: -; v_call: TRBV7-9; cdr3_aa: CASSLGSTDMQYF; cdr3_nt: TGTGCCAGCAGCTTAGGGAGCACAGATATGCAGTATTTT
cdr3_length: 13; j_call: TRBJ1-3; d_call: -; clone_size: few; v_call: TRBV7-9; cdr3_aa: CASGSASGNTIYF; cdr3_nt: TGTGCCAGCGGGAGCGCCTCTGGAAACACCATATATTTT
cdr3_length: 17; j_call: TRBJ2-5; d_call: -; clone_size: few; v_call: TRBV6-1; cdr3_aa: CASSEVRSLELKETQYF; cdr3_nt: TGTGCCAGCAGTGAAGTGAGAAGCCTGGAGCTAAAAGAGACCCAGTACTTC
cdr3_length: 15; j_call: TRBJ2-5; d_call: TRBD2; clone_size: -; v_call: TRBV11-2; cdr3_aa: CASSLVWGGVETQYF; cdr3_nt: TGTGCCAGCAGCTTAGTTTGGGGGGGGGTTGAGACCCAGTACTTC
cdr3_length: 16; j_call: TRBJ2-3; d_call: -; clone_size: few; v_call: TRBV9; cdr3_aa: CASSGGGGSSTDTQYF; cdr3_nt: TGTGCCAGCAGCGGGGGGGGCGGATCAAGCACAGATACGCAGTATTTT
cdr3_length: 14; j_call: TRBJ1-6; d_call: -; clone_size: few; v_call: TRBV7-9; cdr3_aa: CASSETGADSPLHF; cdr3_nt: TGTGCCAGCAGCGAGACCGGAGCCGATTCACCCCTCCACTTT
cdr3_length: 14; j_call: TRBJ1-2; d_call: -; clone_size: -; v_call: TRBV5-6; cdr3_aa: CASSLAAEEHGYTF; cdr3_nt: TGTGCCAGCAGCTTGGCGGCGGAGGAACATGGCTACACCTTC
cdr3_length: 17; j_call: TRBJ2-2; d_call: -; clone_size: few; v_call: TRBV27; cdr3_aa: CASSLNLGQTNTGELFF; cdr3_nt: TGTGCCAGCAGTTTAAATCTGGGACAAACGAACACCGGGGAGCTGTTTTTT
cdr3_length: 16; j_call: TRBJ1-5; d_call: -; clone_size: medium-sized; v_call: TRBV4-1; cdr3_aa: CASSQGGPGSNQPQHF; cdr3_nt: TGCGCCAGCAGCCAGGGGGGACCCGGGAGCAATCAGCCCCAGCATTTT
cdr3_length: 14; j_call: TRBJ1-5; d_call: -; clone_size: medium-sized; v_call: TRBV4-1; cdr3_aa: CASSQGWANQPQHF; cdr3_nt: TGCGCCAGCAGCCAAGGCTGGGCCAATCAGCCCCAGCATTTT
cdr3_length: 14; j_call: TRBJ1-6; d_call: TRBD1; clone_size: medium-sized; v_call: TRBV5-1; cdr3_aa: CASSAGTGDSPLHF; cdr3_nt: TGCGCCAGCAGCGCCGGGACAGGGGATTCACCCCTCCACTTT
cdr3_length: 15; j_call: TRBJ2-7; d_call: -; clone_size: medium-sized; v_call: TRBV7-9; cdr3_aa: CASSLANFGDDEQYF; cdr3_nt: TGTGCCAGCAGCTTAGCCAATTTCGGGGACGACGAGCAGTACTTC
cdr3_length: 12; j_call: TRBJ1-6; d_call: -; clone_size: few; v_call: TRBV4-1; cdr3_aa: CASSQVGSPLHF; cdr3_nt: TGCGCCAGCAGCCAAGTGGGTTCACCCCTCCACTTT
cdr3_length: 16; j_call: TRBJ2-5; d_call: TRBD2; clone_size: -; v_call: TRBV29-1; cdr3_aa: CSVESLAGPKGETQYF; cdr3_nt: TGCAGCGTTGAATCCCTAGCGGGGCCAAAAGGAGAGACCCAGTACTTC
cdr3_length: 15; j_call: TRBJ1-3; d_call: -; clone_size: -; v_call: TRBV9; cdr3_aa: CASSVGAVSGNTIYF; cdr3_nt: TGTGCCAGCAGCGTAGGGGCGGTCTCTGGAAACACCATATATTTT
cdr3_length: 14; j_call: TRBJ1-2; d_call: -; clone_size: medium-sized; v_call: TRBV29-1; cdr3_aa: CSASPSTGNYGYTF; cdr3_nt: TGCAGCGCCAGTCCTTCGACAGGAAACTATGGCTACACCTTC
cdr3_length: 11; j_call: TRBJ2-3; d_call: -; clone_size: -; v_call: TRBV9; cdr3_aa: CASSVGDTQYF; cdr3_nt: TGTGCCAGCAGCGTAGGAGATACGCAGTATTTT
cdr3_length: 14; j_call: TRBJ2-3; d_call: -; clone_size: -; v_call: TRBV4-1; cdr3_aa: CASTRVTTSDTQYF; cdr3_nt: TGCGCCAGCACTCGGGTTACCACGTCCGATACGCAGTATTTT
cdr3_length: 15; j_call: TRBJ2-7; d_call: -; clone_size: few; v_call: TRBV6-6; cdr3_aa: CASSYSRDPSYEQYF; cdr3_nt: TGTGCCAGCAGTTACTCTCGAGACCCTTCCTACGAGCAGTACTTC
cdr3_length: 15; j_call: TRBJ1-3; d_call: TRBD1; clone_size: once; v_call: TRBV5-4; cdr3_aa: CASSVTGGSGNTIYF; cdr3_nt: TGTGCCAGCAGCGTGACAGGGGGCTCTGGAAACACCATATATTTT
cdr3_length: 16; j_call: TRBJ2-3; d_call: -; clone_size: few; v_call: TRBV7-2; cdr3_aa: CASSLPLRALEDTQYF; cdr3_nt: TGTGCCAGCAGCTTGCCCCTAAGAGCCCTCGAGGATACGCAGTATTTT
cdr3_length: 18; j_call: TRBJ2-2; d_call: TRBD1; clone_size: few; v_call: TRBV2; cdr3_aa: CASTNLRRTGETSGELFF; cdr3_nt: TGTGCCAGCACTAACCTCCGAAGGACAGGGGAAACGTCCGGGGAGCTGTTTTTT
cdr3_length: 16; j_call: TRBJ2-5; d_call: TRBD2; clone_size: -; v_call: TRBV10-2; cdr3_aa: CASSVVLRGFQETQYF; cdr3_nt: TGCGCCAGCAGTGTTGTTTTGCGGGGGTTTCAAGAGACCCAGTACTTC
cdr3_length: 14; j_call: TRBJ1-2; d_call: -; clone_size: -; v_call: TRBV5-1; cdr3_aa: CASSLARPNYGYTF; cdr3_nt: TGCGCCAGCAGCTTGGCCAGGCCCAACTATGGCTACACCTTC
cdr3_length: 16; j_call: TRBJ1-2; d_call: -; clone_size: -; v_call: TRBV7-9; cdr3_aa: CASSLGGDGVGYGYTF; cdr3_nt: TGTGCCAGCAGCTTAGGGGGAGACGGCGTTGGCTATGGCTACACCTTC
cdr3_length: 14; j_call: TRBJ1-1; d_call: -; clone_size: -; v_call: TRBV4-1; cdr3_aa: CASSQEGRGTEAFF; cdr3_nt: TGCGCCAGCAGCCAAGAAGGGAGGGGCACTGAAGCTTTCTTT
cdr3_length: 15; j_call: TRBJ2-7; d_call: TRBD1; clone_size: few; v_call: TRBV11-3; cdr3_aa: CASSSRDSSPYEQYF; cdr3_nt: TGTGCCAGCAGCTCCCGGGACAGCTCGCCCTACGAGCAGTACTTC